The T cell receptor beta chain under discussion was sequenced for a study of blood T cell repertoires in COVID-19. For the study at large: Specimens from acute and convalescent COVID-19 originated in the United States, Italy and Spain.

Allocation to cohorts depended on clinical history reported by the participants. Two negative PCRs, clearance, or symptom resolution had been documented for recovered Cohort 3 donors. Source study methods: Estimation of nucleated cell counts relied on the amplification of reference gene primers. The method was immunoSEQ multiplex PCR; TCRdb's version includes in-frame clones alone and lacks a portion of them. The V and J calls and clone size come from that table; D and trimming were worked out from the DNA. The top ten clones hold over 2% of a sample with more than 250,000 clones, around nine tenths of them seen once. The sequence derives from a woman younger than 35 who had recovered from COVID-19. Material for sequencing was PBMCs or T cells enriched from blood (not recorded which).

The CDR3 region is CASSRNGGARETQYF. CDR3 bases: TGCGCCAGCAGCCGAAACGGGGGTGCACGAGAGACCCAGTACTTC. The V call is TRBV5-1, the J call TRBJ2-5; weak D call: TRBD2 (6 bases). The CDR3 covers 15 residues. V was trimmed by 4 bases and J by 4 bases, leaving 17 bases between them. Germline CDR1 is SGHRS and CDR2 is YFSETQ.